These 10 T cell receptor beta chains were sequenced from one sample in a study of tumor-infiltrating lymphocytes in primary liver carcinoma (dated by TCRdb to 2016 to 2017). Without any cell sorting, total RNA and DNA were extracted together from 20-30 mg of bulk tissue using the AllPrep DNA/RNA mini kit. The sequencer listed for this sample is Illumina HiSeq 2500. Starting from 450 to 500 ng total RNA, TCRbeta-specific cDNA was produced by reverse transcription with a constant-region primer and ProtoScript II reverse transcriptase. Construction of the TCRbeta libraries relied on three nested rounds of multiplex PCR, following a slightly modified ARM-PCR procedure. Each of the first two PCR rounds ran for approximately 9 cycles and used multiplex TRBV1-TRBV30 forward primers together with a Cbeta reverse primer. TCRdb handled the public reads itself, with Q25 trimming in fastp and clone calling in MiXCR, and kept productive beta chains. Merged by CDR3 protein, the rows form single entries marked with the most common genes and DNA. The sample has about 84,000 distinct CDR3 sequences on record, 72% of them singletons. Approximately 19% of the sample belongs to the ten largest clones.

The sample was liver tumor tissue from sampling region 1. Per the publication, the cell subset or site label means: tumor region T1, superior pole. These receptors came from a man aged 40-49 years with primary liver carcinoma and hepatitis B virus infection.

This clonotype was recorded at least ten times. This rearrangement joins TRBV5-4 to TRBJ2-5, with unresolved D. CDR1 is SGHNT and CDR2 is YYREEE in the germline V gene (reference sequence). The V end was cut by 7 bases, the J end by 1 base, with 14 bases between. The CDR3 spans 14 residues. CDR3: CASVKDGRQETQYF. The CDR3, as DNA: TGTGCCAGCGTAAAGGACGGACGCCAAGAGACCCAGTACTTC.

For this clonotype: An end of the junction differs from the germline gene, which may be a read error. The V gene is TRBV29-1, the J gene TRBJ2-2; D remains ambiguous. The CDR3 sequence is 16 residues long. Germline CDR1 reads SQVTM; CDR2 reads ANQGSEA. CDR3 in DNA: TGCAGCGTTGAAATTAGTGAAGGAGCGAACATCGGGGAGCTGTTTTTT. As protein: CSVEISEGANIGELFF.

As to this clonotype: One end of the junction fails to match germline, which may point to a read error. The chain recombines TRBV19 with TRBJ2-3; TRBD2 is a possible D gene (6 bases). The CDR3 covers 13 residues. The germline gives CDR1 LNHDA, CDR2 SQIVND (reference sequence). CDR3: CVSSRGLQDTQYF. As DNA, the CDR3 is TGTGTCAGTAGTAGGGGACTCCAAGATACGCAGTATTTT.

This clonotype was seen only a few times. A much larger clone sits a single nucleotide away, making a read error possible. In DNA, the CDR3 is TGTGCGTCCGAGACTAGCCTCACAGATACGCAGTATTTT. Its protein product is CASETSLTDTQYF. The rearrangement links TRBV7-8 to TRBJ2-3; TRBD2 aligns across 7 bases. The CDR3 is 13 residues long. The germline V gene encodes CDR1 SGHVS and CDR2 FQNEAQ. The variable domain in full, completed from reference TRBV7-8 and TRBJ2-3, reads GAGVSQSPRYKVAKRGQDVALRCDPISGHVSLFWYQQALGQGPEFLTYFQNEAQLDKSGLPSDRFFAERPEGSVSTLKIQRTQQEDSAVYLCASETSLTDTQYFGPGTRLTVL.

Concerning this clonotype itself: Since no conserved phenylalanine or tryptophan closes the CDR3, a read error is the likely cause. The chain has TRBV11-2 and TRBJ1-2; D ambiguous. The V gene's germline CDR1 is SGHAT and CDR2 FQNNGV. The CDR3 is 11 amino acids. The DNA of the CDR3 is TGCGCCGTAATAAGTCCCTATGGCTACACCTCC. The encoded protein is CAVISPYGYTS.

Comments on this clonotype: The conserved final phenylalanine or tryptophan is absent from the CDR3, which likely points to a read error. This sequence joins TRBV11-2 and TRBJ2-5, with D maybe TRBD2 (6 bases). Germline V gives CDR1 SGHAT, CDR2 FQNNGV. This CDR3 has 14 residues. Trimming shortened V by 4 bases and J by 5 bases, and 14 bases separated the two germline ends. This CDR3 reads CASSSERAQETQYL. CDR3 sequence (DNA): TGTGCCAGCAGCTCGGAGCGGGCCCAGGAGACCCAGTACTTA.

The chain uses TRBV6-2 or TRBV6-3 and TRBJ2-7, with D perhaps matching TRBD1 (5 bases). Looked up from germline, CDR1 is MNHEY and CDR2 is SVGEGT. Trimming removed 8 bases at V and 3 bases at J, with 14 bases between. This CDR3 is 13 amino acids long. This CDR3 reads CASGFAGHYEQYF. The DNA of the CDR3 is TGTGCCAGCGGCTTTGCAGGGCACTACGAGCAGTACTTC.

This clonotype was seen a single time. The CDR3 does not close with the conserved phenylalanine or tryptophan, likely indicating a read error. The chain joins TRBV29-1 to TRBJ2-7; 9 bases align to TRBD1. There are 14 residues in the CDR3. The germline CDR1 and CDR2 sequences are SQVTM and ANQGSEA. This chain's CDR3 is CCVAPGQGTYGQYL. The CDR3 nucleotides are TGCTGCGTAGCCCCGGGACAGGGTACCTACGGGCAGTACTTA.

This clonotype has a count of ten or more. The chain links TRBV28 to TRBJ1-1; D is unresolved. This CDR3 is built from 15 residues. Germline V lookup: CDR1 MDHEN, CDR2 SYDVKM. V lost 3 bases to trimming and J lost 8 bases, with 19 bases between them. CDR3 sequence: CASSLNLRLAREAFF. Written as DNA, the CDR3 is TGTGCCAGCAGTTTGAATCTCCGGTTAGCTAGGGAAGCTTTCTTT.

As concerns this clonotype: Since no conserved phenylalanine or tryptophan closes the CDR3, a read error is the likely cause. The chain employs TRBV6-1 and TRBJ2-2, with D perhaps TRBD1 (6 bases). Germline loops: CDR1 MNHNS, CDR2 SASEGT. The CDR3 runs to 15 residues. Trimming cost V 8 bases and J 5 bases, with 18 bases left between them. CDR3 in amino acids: CASRERQGTTGELFS. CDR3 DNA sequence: TGTGCCAGCCGAGAGAGGCAGGGGACAACCGGGGAGCTGTTTTCT.